What follows are 28 T cell receptor beta chains derived from one specimen sequenced in a study of OX40 agonist ivuxolimab in advanced cancers. Data came from immunoSEQ multiplex PCR; TCRdb stores just in-frame clones and leaves some out. The sample records 70,000 to 95,000 clones, about nine tenths being singletons. The sequencing used CD4+ or CD8+ T cells sorted from blood, collected in a trial of the OX40 agonist ivuxolimab. The receptors derive from an adult with an advanced solid tumor such as melanoma, head and neck, liver or kidney cancer.

CDR3 in DNA: TGTGCCAGCAGCCCAGTTGGGTCGTCCAGGGGATCCCATCGCACAGATACGCAGTATTTT. Its protein is CASSPVGSSRGSHRTDTQYF. The chain employs TRBV27 and TRBJ2-3; maybe TRBD1 (6 bases). V dropped 6 bases and J dropped 1 base, with 29 bases sitting between them. CDR1 and CDR2 (germline): MNHEY, SMNVEV (reference sequence). The CDR3 has 20 residues.

The J gene is TRBJ1-1, the V gene TRBV10-3, with a possible D match to TRBD1 (5 bases). CDR3 length: 14 residues. Germline loops: CDR1 ENHRY, CDR2 SYGVKD. The ends were cut back, 7 bases at V and 6 bases at J, with 18 bases in the middle. The CDR3 reads CAITRDRSGSEAFF. The CDR3 DNA reads TGTGCCATCACAAGAGACAGATCTGGGTCTGAAGCTTTCTTT.

The V gene is TRBV18, the J gene TRBJ2-5; 8 nucleotides agree with TRBD2. Germline V lookup: CDR1 KGHSH, CDR2 LQKENI. V gave up 6 bases and J gave up 5 bases; unmatched junction bases: 11. The CDR3 contains 15 residues. This CDR3 is CASSPNRGGAETQYF. In DNA form, the CDR3 reads TGTGCCAGCTCTCCGAACCGGGGGGGCGCTGAGACCCAGTACTTC.

The rearrangement uses TRBV7-9 and TRBJ1-5; no firm D call. Germline CDR1 and CDR2: SEHNR and FQNEAQ (reference sequence). V was shortened by 5 bases and J by 5 bases, with 7 bases between the two germline ends. CDR3 length: 12 residues. This CDR3 reads CASSIADQPQHF. The DNA for the CDR3 is TGTGCCAGCAGCATCGCGGATCAGCCCCAGCATTTT. The entire variable domain, with the rest obtained from reference TRBV7-9 and TRBJ1-5, is as follows: DTGVSQNPRHKITKRGQNVTFRCDPISEHNRLYWYRQTLGQGPEFLTYFQNEAQLEKSRLLSDRFSAERPKGSFSTLEIQRTEQGDSAMYLCASSIADQPQHFGDGTRLSIL.

The chain links TRBV18 to TRBJ2-5; D gene ambiguous. Trimming shortened V by 6 bases and J by 1 base, and 15 bases separated the two germline ends. CDR1 is KGHSH and CDR2 is LQKENI in the germline V gene. CDR3 size: 15 residues. CDR3 residues: CASSKYGSFQETQYF. The DNA for the CDR3 is TGTGCCAGCTCTAAATACGGCTCCTTCCAAGAGACCCAGTACTTC. The full variable domain, completed using reference TRBV18 and TRBJ2-5, is NAGVMQNPRHLVRRRGQEARLRCSPMKGHSHVYWYRQLPEEGLKFMVYLQKENIIDESGMPKERFSAEFPKEGPSILRIQQVVRGDSAAYFCASSKYGSFQETQYFGPGTRLLVL.

The gene calls are TRBV27 and TRBJ2-2, with TRBD2 identical over 10 bases. Germline CDR1 reads MNHEY; CDR2 reads SMNVEV (reference sequence). J lost 1 base, V lost 7 bases, and 3 bases had no gene match. This CDR3 spans 15 amino acids. This CDR3 reads CASKRLAGNTGELFF. CDR3 sequence (DNA): TGTGCCAGCAAAAGACTAGCGGGGAACACCGGGGAGCTGTTTTTT.

The V gene is TRBV19, the J gene TRBJ2-1; weak D call: TRBD2 (6 bases). Germline assignment: CDR1 LNHDA and CDR2 SQIVND (reference sequence). Trimming removed 3 bases from V and 0 bases from J, with 15 bases in between. The CDR3 length is 17 residues. The CDR3 DNA reads TGTGCCAGTAGTATTGGCGGCGCGGGGAGCTCCTACAATGAGCAGTTCTTC. It codes for CASSIGGAGSSYNEQFF.

This clone was recorded a few times. V usage is TRBV28 and J usage is TRBJ1-1; D not certain. The CDR3 covers 12 residues. Trimming took off 5 bases at V and 9 bases at J, with 13 bases between the two ends. In germline, CDR1 is MDHEN, CDR2 SYDVKM. The CDR3 sequence: CASSPWKGQAFF. The CDR3 DNA follows: TGTGCCAGCAGTCCCTGGAAGGGTCAAGCTTTCTTT.

The J gene is TRBJ2-5, the V gene TRBV6-5; 7 bases align to TRBD2. This CDR3 comprises 13 residues. Germline V gives CDR1 MNHEY, CDR2 SVGAGI. V shed 6 bases and J 5 bases; nucleotides not matched to a gene: 6. The CDR3 region is CASSPGREETQYF. As DNA, the CDR3 is TGTGCCAGCAGCCCGGGGAGGGAGGAGACCCAGTACTTC.

CDR3 nucleotides: TGTGCCAGCAACCGGGACATAACCGAAAAACTGTTTTTT. Its protein is CASNRDITEKLFF. The genes are TRBV6-1 and TRBJ1-4, with a tentative D call TRBD1 (6 bases). The CDR3 spans 13 residues. Germline V CDR1 and CDR2: MNHNS, SASEGT. Trimming left V 7 bases short and J 8 bases short, with 14 bases between.

This chain uses TRBV19 with TRBJ2-1; a possible D gene is TRBD2 (6 bases). Germline assignment: CDR1 LNHDA and CDR2 SQIVND (reference sequence). The CDR3 is 15 amino acids. V lost 3 bases and J 0 bases, leaving 9 bases between the germline ends. CDR3 bases: TGTGCCAGTAGTATCCAAGCGGGCTCCTACAATGAGCAGTTCTTC. This gives the protein CASSIQAGSYNEQFF. The full variable domain, completed using reference TRBV19 and TRBJ2-1, is DGGITQSPKYLFRKEGQNVTLSCEQNLNHDAMYWYRQDPGQGLRLIYYSQIVNDFQKGDIAEGYSVSREKKESFPLTVTSAQKNPTAFYLCASSIQAGSYNEQFFGPGTRLTVL.

The CDR3 region is CASSFGQGQRLFF. In nucleotides, the CDR3 is TGCGCCAGCAGCTTCGGACAAGGACAGAGGCTGTTTTTT. This rearrangement joins TRBV5-1 to TRBJ1-4; possible D gene TRBD1, 6 bases. The CDR3 extends over 13 amino acids. CDR1 is SGHRS and CDR2 is YFSETQ in the germline V gene. V lost 2 bases to trimming and J lost 14 bases, with 16 bases between them. The full variable domain, in which reference TRBV5-1 and TRBJ1-4 provide the parts outside the CDR3, is KAGVTQTPRYLIKTRGQQVTLSCSPISGHRSVSWYQQTPGQGLQFLFEYFSETQRNKGNFPGRFSGRQFSNSRSEMNVSTLELGDSALYLCASSFGQGQRLFFGSGTQLSVL.

The table lists this clone with a count of one. This sequence joins TRBV11-2 and TRBJ1-3; no firm D call. The CDR3 runs 16 residues. Trimming removed 5 bases from V and 3 bases from J, with 17 bases in between. Germline V lookup: CDR1 SGHAT, CDR2 FQNNGV. CDR3 in DNA: TGTGCCAGCAGCCCCTTTCGACCGACCGATGGAAACACCATATATTTT. It is translated as CASSPFRPTDGNTIYF.

The chain couples TRBV7-9 to TRBJ1-1; D is uncertain. The CDR3 is made up of 15 amino acids. Germline lookup yields CDR1 SEHNR and CDR2 FQNEAQ (reference sequence). Trimming stripped 5 bases from V and 0 bases from J, with 13 bases between. The CDR3, as DNA: TGTGCCAGCAGCAAGGACGGACTCATGAACACTGAAGCTTTCTTT. This codes for CASSKDGLMNTEAFF.

The chain combines TRBV6-1 with TRBJ2-7; 7 bases match TRBD2. This CDR3 is built from 15 residues. V gave up 8 bases and J gave up 2 bases; unmatched junction bases: 12. Germline V lookup: CDR1 MNHNS, CDR2 SASEGT. The CDR3 bases are TGTGCCAGCGAAGAGATGCGGGGGAACCCCTACGAGCAGTACTTC. This gives the protein CASEEMRGNPYEQYF.

This clone was detected a few times. This chain links TRBV11-2 with TRBJ2-7; unclear D gene. Germline V CDR1 and CDR2: SGHAT, FQNNGV. This CDR3 is 13 amino acids long. With 1 base removed from V and 2 bases from J, the gap between germline ends came to 6 bases. The CDR3 sequence is CASSLGTPYEQYF. In nucleotides, the CDR3 is TGTGCCAGCAGCTTAGGCACCCCCTACGAGCAGTACTTC.

The table lists this clone with a count of one. This chain connects TRBV28 to TRBJ2-7; a weak D match, TRBD1 (6 bases). The V gene lost 6 bases and the J gene lost 0 bases, with 12 bases spanning the gap. CDR1 MDHEN and CDR2 SYDVKM come from the germline V gene. The CDR3 is made up of 14 amino acids. CDR3 DNA sequence: TGTGCCAGCAGCCTACAGGGCCTCTCCTACGAGCAGTACTTC. Its translation: CASSLQGLSYEQYF.

This clone is a singleton in its sample. The chain uses TRBV5-8 and TRBJ2-2, with 10 bases lining up with TRBD1. The trim removed 4 bases at V and 4 bases at J, leaving 10 bases unmatched. Per the germline V gene, CDR1 is SGHTS and CDR2 is YDEGEE. The CDR3 loop spans 17 amino acids. The chain's CDR3 is CASSTTGGAGATGELFF. The DNA for the CDR3 is TGTGCCAGCAGCACGACAGGGGGCGCGGGTGCCACCGGGGAGCTGTTTTTT.

The V call is TRBV30, the J call TRBJ2-7, with D possibly matching TRBD2 (5 bases). Trimming pared 4 bases from V and 2 bases from J, leaving 6 bases between. Germline CDR1 is GTSNPN and CDR2 is SVGIG (reference sequence). The CDR3 loop spans 11 amino acids. CDR3 residues: CAWMEAYEQYF. The CDR3 DNA follows: TGTGCCTGGATGGAGGCCTACGAGCAGTACTTC. The full variable domain, in which reference TRBV30 and TRBJ2-7 provide the parts outside the CDR3, is SQTIHQWPATLVQPVGSPLSLECTVEGTSNPNLYWYRQAAGRGLQLLFYSVGIGQISSEVPQNLSASRPQDRQFILSSKKLLLSDSGFYLCAWMEAYEQYFGPGTRLTVT.

V and J are TRBV5-4 and TRBJ2-5; no clear D. Germline V gives CDR1 SGHNT, CDR2 YYREEE (reference sequence). Deletions cut 0 bases from V and 1 base from J, with 7 bases between. The CDR3 length is 14 residues. The CDR3 nucleotides read TGTGCCAGCAGCTTGGGATCTACCCAAGAGACCCAGTACTTC. Encoded protein: CASSLGSTQETQYF.

This chain links TRBV30 with TRBJ2-2; maybe TRBD1 (5 bases). V was clipped by 4 bases and J by 6 bases, with 15 bases between them. The CDR3 contains 14 residues. The germline V gene has CDR1 GTSNPN and CDR2 SVGIG (reference sequence). CDR3 in DNA: TGTGCCTGGACTCAGGGTATCCTCGCCGGGGAGCTGTTTTTT. Encoded protein: CAWTQGILAGELFF.

The chain combines TRBV6-4 with TRBJ1-2; maybe TRBD1 (5 bases). The V gene's germline CDR1 is MRHNA and CDR2 SNTAGT. V was shortened by 2 bases and J by 4 bases, with 14 bases between the two germline ends. CDR3 length equals 15 residues. This CDR3 reads CASSDPAQGAYGYTF. The CDR3, as DNA: TGTGCCAGCAGTGACCCGGCCCAGGGAGCCTATGGCTACACCTTC.

In its sample, this clone was seen a few times. This chain connects TRBV7-2 to TRBJ2-7; no clear D gene. Germline V gene lookup returns CDR1 SGHTA and CDR2 FQGNSA. V dropped 5 bases and J dropped 4 bases, with 12 bases sitting between them. The CDR3 is 13 residues long. CDR3 coding DNA: TGTGCCAGCAGCCTGGCTGAGGCGTACGAGCAGTACTTC. Amino acid sequence: CASSLAEAYEQYF.

This chain joins TRBV7-2 and TRBJ2-3; 11 bases align to TRBD2. There are 18 residues in the CDR3. Germline CDR1 reads SGHTA; CDR2 reads FQGNSA. Germline trimming cut 1 base from V and 0 bases from J; bases unmatched to any gene: 6. The CDR3 spells CASSLEGSGRASTDTQYF. CDR3 nucleotides: TGTGCCAGCAGCTTAGAAGGTAGCGGGAGGGCTAGCACAGATACGCAGTATTTT.

The gene calls are TRBV9 and TRBJ1-4; D not resolved. This CDR3 contains 15 residues. CDR1 and CDR2 from the germline V gene are SGDLS and YYNGEE. The V gene lost 1 base and the J gene lost 0 bases, with 7 bases spanning the gap. CDR3 sequence: CASSVNVATNEKLFF. Written as DNA, the CDR3 is TGTGCCAGCAGCGTAAACGTCGCAACTAATGAAAAACTGTTTTTT.

The genes are TRBV30 and TRBJ2-5, with 7 bases identical to TRBD2. The germline V gene has CDR1 GTSNPN and CDR2 SVGIG (reference sequence). The V gene end was trimmed by 4 bases and the J gene end by 5 bases; junction bases not matched to a gene: 10. This CDR3 has 14 amino acids. The chain's CDR3 is CAWIPQRGGETQYF. CDR3 DNA sequence: TGTGCCTGGATCCCCCAGCGGGGTGGGGAGACCCAGTACTTC.

As to this clone: Because it lacks the conserved phenylalanine or tryptophan at the end, this CDR3 is likely a read error. No DNA is shown, since the ends of the CDR3 on it are uncertain; the CDR3 is the one TCRdb lists. The chain uses TRBV6-6 and TRBJ2-7; the table's D call of TRBD1 was not tested on the DNA. The CDR3 extends over 11 residues, inclusive of both ends. From germline, CDR1 is MNHNY and CDR2 SVGAGI (reference sequence). This CDR3 is CASTNLRDTLY.

V is TRBV2 and J is TRBJ1-5, with TRBD1 matching over 9 bases. Trimming at V came to 4 bases and at J to 2 bases, leaving 9 bases not matched to a gene. Germline V gene sequence: CDR1 SNHLY, CDR2 FYNNEI. The length of the CDR3 is 17 residues. The CDR3 nucleotides are TGTGCCAGCAGTGCTCGACAGGGGGTTTGGGGCAATCAGCCCCAGCATTTT. Protein sequence: CASSARQGVWGNQPQHF.